This TCR beta chain was profiled in a study of shared clonotypes between healthy human individuals. Each sample came from a Caucasian adult donor living in Nashville, Tennessee. Splitting the CD4+ cells yielded a CD45RA+ naive subset and a CD45RA-negative memory subset. Assay execution took place at the deep level. Libraries were prepared by immunoSEQ multiplex PCR; TCRdb keeps only in-frame clonotypes and omits some of them. The sample lists approximately 1,500,000 clones, 95% to 99% occurring once. This clone has just one count. Antigen: not known. This CDR3 is 14 amino acids long. Germline V gives CDR1 SGHTA, CDR2 FQGNSA. Trimming stripped 8 bases from V and 0 bases from J, with 13 bases between. Findings of the study overall: Clonotype sharing among the donors was expected to vary with sequencing depth.

This TCR was recovered from a man younger than 40 in good health. The specimen was naive CD4+ T cells sorted from blood. Subset denoted: CD45RA+ positively selected. This rearrangement joins TRBV7-2 to TRBJ1-1; D perhaps matches TRBD1 (6 bases). The CDR3 loop is CASGRGAMNTEAFF. The DNA for the CDR3 is TGTGCCAGCGGGCGGGGGGCCATGAACACTGAAGCTTTCTTT.